This T cell receptor (beta chain) originates from a study of CD8+ T cells in alopecia areata. Turning to the study itself: Patients in the treated group were given tofacitinib by mouth, 5 to 10 mg twice a day. Study conclusions and caveats: A single nonresponder leaves the baseline CD8+ expansion link to response uncertain.

Germline V CDR1 and CDR2: SQVTM, ANQGSEA. This CDR3 is built from 16 residues. The V end lost 0 bases, the J end lost 0 bases, and 12 bases lay between the germline ends. TCR sequencing used cDNA made by reverse transcription of extracted RNA. Some clones are missing from TCRdb's copy, which holds only in-frame ones; the method was immunoSEQ multiplex PCR. The profile covers roughly 180,000 clones, with less than 70% appearing a single time and 11% taken by the ten largest. To note about this clone: The antigen remains unidentified.

Sample treatment: oral pan-JAK inhibitor, 5-10 mg twice daily. Sequencing was performed on CD8+ T cells sorted from blood, taken at week 24, from a patient treated with tofacitinib. The receptor's source is a human donor with alopecia areata. This chain links TRBV29-1 with TRBJ1-3; D is unclear. CDR3 region: CSVEDHWMGSGNTIYF. DNA of the CDR3: TGCAGCGTTGAAGATCATTGGATGGGCTCTGGAAACACCATATATTTT.